One and the same sample provided the 15 T cell receptor beta chains below, sequenced in a study of lymphopenia after photon versus proton radiotherapy. Produced via immunoSEQ multiplex PCR; TCRdb's table is partial and in-frame only. The data contain 25,000 to 30,000 clones, about four fifths of them singletons. This specimen consisted of peripheral blood, obtained from a patient treated with photon-based radiotherapy. These receptors came from a man aged 45 to 65 with gastric cancer.

The CDR3 DNA is TGTGCCAGAAGCCTGGACAGGAATCAGCCCCAGCATTTT. Its translation: CARSLDRNQPQHF. This chain uses TRBV5-3 with TRBJ1-5, with 7 nucleotides matching TRBD1. TRBV5-3 is marked as an open reading frame, function uncertain. V shed 4 bases, J shed 4 bases, and the junction held 2 bases outside the gene matches. The CDR3 covers 13 residues.

CDR3 bases: TGTGCCAGCAGTGGGACCGGGAGCTACGAGCAGTACTTC. Translated: CASSGTGSYEQYF. This sequence joins TRBV6-1 and TRBJ2-7; the D gene is possibly TRBD2 (6 bases). The CDR3 contains 13 residues. V lost 4 bases and J lost 3, with 10 bases in between. Germline CDR1 is MNHNS and CDR2 is SASEGT.

The chain is built from TRBV23-1 and TRBJ1-1; no clear D gene. TRBV23-1 counts as an open reading frame of uncertain function. V lost 8 bases and J 3 bases, leaving 16 bases between the germline ends. There are 14 residues in the CDR3. The CDR3 DNA is TGCGCCAGCGAATCGAAAGATCCGGACACTGAAGCTTTCTTT. It yields the protein CASESKDPDTEAFF.

J is TRBJ1-1 and V is TRBV5-4; D is undetermined. There are 14 residues in the CDR3. Looked up from germline, CDR1 is SGHNT and CDR2 is YYREEE (reference sequence). V was shortened by 5 bases and J by 1 base, with 12 bases between the two germline ends. The DNA for the CDR3 is TGTGCCAGCAGGGGCGATCTTTCGAACACTGAAGCTTTCTTT. This encodes CASRGDLSNTEAFF.

The V and J genes are TRBV7-2 and TRBJ2-7; possibly TRBD1 or TRBD2 for D (7 bases each). Looked up from germline, CDR1 is SGHTA and CDR2 is FQGNSA. V shed 4 bases and J shed 7 bases, with 17 bases lying between them. The CDR3 has 14 residues. CDR3 loop: CASSSRGRGREQYF. The CDR3 region has the DNA TGTGCCAGCAGCTCGCGGGGGAGGGGGCGAGAGCAGTACTTC. The variable domain in full, with the rest retrieved from reference TRBV7-2 and TRBJ2-7, is GAGVSQSPSNKVTEKGKDVELRCDPISGHTALYWYRQSLGQGLEFLIYFQGNSAPDKSGLPSDRFSAERTGGSVSTLTIQRTQQEDSAVYLCASSSRGRGREQYFGPGTRLTVT.

The J gene is TRBJ2-6, the V gene TRBV19, with D unresolved. Germline V gene lookup returns CDR1 LNHDA and CDR2 SQIVND (reference sequence). The CDR3 spans 15 residues. V was trimmed by 5 bases and J by 1 base, leaving 9 bases between them. Here the CDR3 reads CASSQTVSGANVLTF. CDR3 DNA sequence: TGTGCCAGTAGTCAGACGGTTTCTGGGGCCAACGTCCTGACTTTC.

J is TRBJ2-1 and V is TRBV29-1, with D possibly being TRBD1 (7 bases). This CDR3 spans 14 amino acids. Trimming cost V 7 bases and J 6 bases, with 19 bases left between them. Germline CDR1 and CDR2: SQVTM and ANQGSEA. This CDR3 reads CSASRDRGFNEQFF. The CDR3 bases are TGCAGCGCCTCGCGGGACAGAGGTTTCAATGAGCAGTTCTTC.

CDR3 nucleotide sequence: TGTGCCATCAGGGGGACTAGCGGGGGTAATGAGCAGTTCTTC. It yields the protein CAIRGTSGGNEQFF. The chain combines TRBV10-3 with TRBJ2-1, with 14 nucleotides matching TRBD2. CDR3 length: 14 amino acids. J gave up 7 bases and V 6 bases, and 2 bases lay outside the gene matches. CDR1 and CDR2 (germline): ENHRY, SYGVKD.

V and J are TRBV29-1 and TRBJ2-5, with D perhaps assigned TRBD1 or TRBD2 (5 bases each). Trimming took 4 bases from V and 3 from J, leaving 9 bases between them. The germline CDR1 and CDR2 sequences are SQVTM and ANQGSEA. The CDR3 totals 12 residues. The CDR3, as DNA: TGCAGCGTTGGGGACCTAAAAGAGACCCAGTACTTC. As protein: CSVGDLKETQYF. Combining the CDR3 with reference TRBV29-1 and TRBJ2-5 gives the whole variable domain SAVISQKPSRDICQRGTSLTIQCQVDSQVTMMFWYRQQPGQSLTLIATANQGSEATYESGFVIDKFPISRPNLTFSTLTVSNMSPEDSSIYLCSVGDLKETQYFGPGTRLLVL.

The chain uses TRBV10-3 and TRBJ2-4, with D unresolved. V dropped 2 bases and J dropped 7 bases, with 3 bases sitting between them. From germline, CDR1 is ENHRY and CDR2 SYGVKD. This CDR3 comprises 11 residues. The CDR3 protein is CAISELNIQYF. For the CDR3, the DNA is TGTGCCATCAGTGAGCTCAACATTCAGTACTTC.

J is TRBJ1-3 and V is TRBV9; 7 nucleotides align to TRBD1. The junction had 5 bases not matched to a gene; V was cut back by 5 bases and J by 0 bases. The CDR3 runs 15 residues. Looked up from germline, CDR1 is SGDLS and CDR2 is YYNGEE. The CDR3 DNA follows: TGTGCCAGCAGGCCAGGGGGTTTCTCTGGAAACACCATATATTTT. Residues: CASRPGGFSGNTIYF.

The rearrangement uses TRBV7-2 and TRBJ1-5; TRBD1 might be the D (5 bases). The CDR3 loop spans 13 amino acids. Germline CDR1 SGHTA, CDR2 FQGNSA. Trimming shortened V by 2 bases and J by 5 bases, and 7 bases separated the two germline ends. In DNA form, the CDR3 reads TGTGCCAGCAGCTTACTGGGGGATCAGCCCCAGCATTTT. As protein: CASSLLGDQPQHF.

The chain is built from TRBV9 and TRBJ2-7; 7 bases line up with TRBD1. After removal of 1 base from V and 5 bases from J, the junction contained 3 bases not matched to a gene. Germline CDR1 reads SGDLS; CDR2 reads YYNGEE. The CDR3 runs to 13 residues. In DNA form, the CDR3 reads TGTGCCAGCAGCGTAAACAGGGGCCACGAGCAGTACTTC. This codes for CASSVNRGHEQYF.

This rearrangement joins TRBV6-6 to TRBJ1-1; D ambiguous. V was clipped by 2 bases and J by 6 bases, with 19 bases between them. The CDR3 is made up of 16 amino acids. Germline V lookup: CDR1 MNHNY, CDR2 SVGAGI (reference sequence). CDR3 amino acids: CASSYKRSLGWAEAFF. CDR3 DNA: TGTGCCAGCAGTTACAAACGCAGTTTGGGTTGGGCTGAAGCTTTCTTT.

For this clone: The same CDR3 can be traced to other DNA sequences in this sample. This chain uses TRBV5-1 with TRBJ1-2; D is ambiguous. V dropped 0 bases and J dropped 6 bases, with 9 bases sitting between them. CDR3 length: 13 residues. CDR1 is SGHRS, CDR2 YFSETQ, per germline. The CDR3 loop reads CASSLAGTDGYTF. CDR3 in DNA: TGCGCCAGCAGCTTGGCCGGTACTGATGGCTACACCTTC.